The rows below give T cell receptor beta chains drawn from one sample of a study of a mutant IDH1 vaccine in newly diagnosed glioma. These receptors' targets are unknown. This table comes from immunoSEQ multiplex PCR, and its TCRdb copy is limited to in-frame clones, with some not included. The data show about 54,000 clones, with 80% to 90% seen just once and 4.1% held by the top ten. The sequencing used PBMCs, collected from a glioma patient whose treatment included an IDH1 peptide vaccine. The receptors were sampled from a woman under 30 with glioma. Each CDR3 is given with its conserved first and last residue. The D gene is left open where the match is weak. Only some rows state a clone size, as once, few, many or a class for expanded clones.

DNA | CDR3 | J | V | D | size
TGTGCCAGCAGCGGGACAGGGGGCGACTATGGCTACACCTTC | CASSGTGGDYGYTF | TRBJ1-2 | TRBV7-9 | TRBD1 | NA
TGTGCCAGCAGCTTGAATCGAGGTCGGAGCACAGATACGCAGTATTTT | CASSLNRGRSTDTQYF | TRBJ2-3 | TRBV5-6 | NA | NA
TGTGCCAGTAGGGTAGGGGCGTTTAACACTGAAGCTTTCTTT | CASRVGAFNTEAFF | TRBJ1-1 | TRBV19 | NA | few
TGTGCCAGCAGCTCCCTCCGGGGGCGGGAGGCGGGGGAGCAGTACTTC | CASSSLRGREAGEQYF | TRBJ2-7 | TRBV7-9 | TRBD2 | NA
TGTGCCAGCAGTGACAGTACCTACGAGCAGTACTTC | CASSDSTYEQYF | TRBJ2-7 | TRBV6-1 | NA | NA
TGTGCCAGCAGGGTAATACAGGGGGCTTACTATGGCTACACCTTC | CASRVIQGAYYGYTF | TRBJ1-2 | TRBV6-5 | TRBD1 | NA
TGCAGCGTTGAAAAGGGGTTTAGCGATGGCTACACCTTC | CSVEKGFSDGYTF | TRBJ1-2 | TRBV29-1 | NA | NA
TGTGCCAGCAGCTTAGCGCGCCAGGGCCCCTACGAGCAGTACTTC | CASSLARQGPYEQYF | TRBJ2-7 | TRBV7-6 | NA | NA
TGTGCCAGCAGGGGTGTTGAAGCTTTCTTT | CASRGVEAFF | TRBJ1-1 | TRBV2 | NA | few
TGTGCCAGCAGCGCCCTAAACTCCGGGGAGCTGTTTTTT | CASSALNSGELFF | TRBJ2-2 | TRBV9 | NA | NA
TGTGCCAGCAGCCCGGGACAGGGGAAGTCCGGGCAGTACTTC | CASSPGQGKSGQYF | TRBJ2-7 | TRBV5-6 | TRBD1 | NA
TGTGCCAGCAGTTCGAATAGCAATCAGCCCCAGCATTTT | CASSSNSNQPQHF | TRBJ1-5 | TRBV6-5 | NA | NA
TGTGCCAGCAGCGTGAGGCCTAGCGGAGACTACGAGCAGTACTTC | CASSVRPSGDYEQYF | TRBJ2-7 | TRBV9 | TRBD2 | NA
TGTGCCAGCAGCCAAGAGGAGGGAGGGTCTAATGAAAAACTGTTTTTT | CASSQEEGGSNEKLFF | TRBJ1-4 | TRBV4-2 | NA | NA
TGCGCCAGCAGCCTAGATATCGTCATGTGGAATGAAAAACTGTTTTTT | CASSLDIVMWNEKLFF | TRBJ1-4 | TRBV4-1 | NA | NA
TGCAGCGTTCCAGGGTCCGCGGGGTTTGATGGCTACACCTTC | CSVPGSAGFDGYTF | TRBJ1-2 | TRBV29-1 | NA | NA
TGTGCCAGCAGCCAACAGGGCCTCGGTGGCTACACCTTC | CASSQQGLGGYTF | TRBJ1-2 | TRBV4-2 | NA | NA
TGTGCCAGCATCCGTGGGACGGAGCAGTTCTTC | CASIRGTEQFF | TRBJ2-1 | TRBV5-4 | NA | NA
TGTGCCAGAAGCCCCCGGGCCGAAGTGAACACTGAAGCTTTCTTT | CARSPRAEVNTEAFF | TRBJ1-1 | TRBV5-3 | NA | NA
TGCGCCAGCAGCCTACAATCTACAGGGTCCTCTGGAAACACCATATATTTT | CASSLQSTGSSGNTIYF | TRBJ1-3 | TRBV5-1 | NA | NA
TGCGCCAGCAGCTACGGGACAAGGGGCACAGATACGCAGTATTTT | CASSYGTRGTDTQYF | TRBJ2-3 | TRBV5-1 | NA | NA
TGTGCCAGCAGCTCTACTAGCGGGCCGGGAGAGACCCAGTACTTC | CASSSTSGPGETQYF | TRBJ2-5 | TRBV7-7 | TRBD2 | NA
TGTGCCAGCAGTTACACAGGGGGGCCCAACTATGGCTACACCTTC | CASSYTGGPNYGYTF | TRBJ1-2 | TRBV6-5 | TRBD1 | NA
TGTGCCAGCAGCTTGGACCTGGGGTCCTACGAGCAGTACTTC | CASSLDLGSYEQYF | TRBJ2-7 | TRBV7-6 | NA | NA
TGTGCCAGCAGCGTAACTAGCGGGGGAACCTACGAGCAGTACTTC | CASSVTSGGTYEQYF | TRBJ2-7 | TRBV9 | TRBD2 | NA
TGTGCCTGGAGTGTAGGGGCAGCCTCCATGAACACTGAAGCTTTCTTT | CAWSVGAASMNTEAFF | TRBJ1-1 | TRBV30 | NA | NA
TGCGCCAGCAGCCGGGGAAATGAAAAACTGTTTTTT | CASSRGNEKLFF | TRBJ1-4 | TRBV4-3 | NA | NA
TGTGCCAGCAGTGATCCCTACATTTGGTACACCTTC | CASSDPYIWYTF | TRBJ1-2 | TRBV6-1 | NA | NA
TGCAGGGTCTCCCAGTACGAGCAGTACTTC | CRVSQYEQYF | TRBJ2-7 | TRBV20-1 | NA | NA
TGTGCCAGCAGTTTGGGACTAGCGTTTCAAGAGACCCAGTACTTC | CASSLGLAFQETQYF | TRBJ2-5 | TRBV5-6 | TRBD2 | NA
TGTGCCAGCAGGGAGCGGGCAGGCTCTAATCAGCCCCAGCATTTT | CASRERAGSNQPQHF | TRBJ1-5 | TRBV6-1 | NA | NA
TGTGCCATCAGCGACAGTAACACTGAAGCTTTCTTT | CAISDSNTEAFF | TRBJ1-1 | TRBV10-3 | NA | once
TGTGCCAGCAGCTTAAGCGGGGACAGGGTCAATGAGCAGTTCTTC | CASSLSGDRVNEQFF | TRBJ2-1 | TRBV7-9 | TRBD1 | NA
TGTGCCAGCAGGCCCGGGACTAGCGGCTCCTACGAGCAGTACTTC | CASRPGTSGSYEQYF | TRBJ2-7 | TRBV2 | TRBD2 | NA
TGTGCCAGCACCTGGACAGTGAACTATGGCTACACCTTC | CASTWTVNYGYTF | TRBJ1-2 | TRBV6-1 | NA | NA
TGTGCCAGCAGCCCCGCTCCAGGGTGGGAGTACTTC | CASSPAPGWEYF | TRBJ2-7 | TRBV11-2 | NA | NA
TGTGCCAGCAGCCGAGACAGGGTTGGTAATCAGCCCCAGCATTTT | CASSRDRVGNQPQHF | TRBJ1-5 | TRBV6-6 | TRBD1 | NA
TGTGCCAGCAGCCAAGAACGTCTAGCGGGGGCTAACACCGGGGAGCTGTTTTTT | CASSQERLAGANTGELFF | TRBJ2-2 | TRBV4-2 | TRBD2 | NA
TGCGCCAGCAGCCAAGATGGGACAGGGGGAGGAACAGATACGCAGTATTTT | CASSQDGTGGGTDTQYF | TRBJ2-3 | TRBV4-1 | TRBD1 | NA
TGTGCCAGCAGCCAAAAGGACGGGGAGAACACTGAAGCTTTCTTT | CASSQKDGENTEAFF | TRBJ1-1 | TRBV4-2 | NA | NA
TGTGCCAGTAGTATAGGCCAGGGGGCAAGGTATGGCTACACCTTC | CASSIGQGARYGYTF | TRBJ1-2 | TRBV19 | TRBD1 | NA
TGCGCCAGCAGGGGGACAACCTACGAGCAGTACTTC | CASRGTTYEQYF | TRBJ2-7 | TRBV5-1 | NA | NA
TGTGCCAGCAGCTTAGGGGACAGGGCGAGGCAGCCCCAGCATTTT | CASSLGDRARQPQHF | TRBJ1-5 | TRBV5-8 | TRBD1 | once
TGTGCCTGGGGCCGAGTGGGATACGAGCAGTACTTC | CAWGRVGYEQYF | TRBJ2-7 | TRBV30 | NA | once
TGTGCCAGCAGTTACTCGACAGGGAATGATGGCTACACCTTC | CASSYSTGNDGYTF | TRBJ1-2 | TRBV6-5 | TRBD1 | once
TGTGCCAGCAGTGAAGGACCAGTGAACACTGAAGCTTTCTTT | CASSEGPVNTEAFF | TRBJ1-1 | TRBV2 | NA | few